Below are 10 T cell receptor beta chains sequenced from a single sample in a study of OX40 agonist ivuxolimab in advanced cancers. TCRdb keeps only in-frame clones here, not all; method: immunoSEQ multiplex PCR. The data hold some 100,000 clones, with around 84% observed a single time. This sample comprised CD4+ or CD8+ T cells sorted from blood, obtained in a trial of the OX40 agonist ivuxolimab. These receptors were obtained from an adult with an advanced solid tumor such as melanoma, head and neck, liver or kidney cancer.

This clone was counted a few times. This sequence joins TRBV28 and TRBJ1-1; perhaps TRBD1 as D (5 bases). CDR1 is MDHEN, CDR2 SYDVKM, per germline. V was pared by 7 bases and J by 1 base, with 13 bases between. The CDR3 contains 14 residues. The CDR3 here is CASKLARENTEAFF. The CDR3 nucleotides read TGTGCCAGCAAATTAGCCAGGGAGAACACTGAAGCTTTCTTT.

The genes are TRBV5-6 and TRBJ1-1, with D possibly matching TRBD1 (6 bases). The CDR3 extends over 14 amino acids. The germline gives CDR1 SGHDT, CDR2 YYEEEE. Trimming stripped 1 base from V and 5 bases from J, with 12 bases between. CDR3 nucleotides: TGTGCCAGCAGCTTGAGGGGGGGCTTTACTGAAGCTTTCTTT. It codes for CASSLRGGFTEAFF.

This clone was seen more than once but under ten times. This chain links TRBV4-3 with TRBJ2-3; 9 bases are shared with TRBD2. The CDR3 spans 16 residues. Trimming cost V 4 bases and J 1 base; bases outside gene matches: 6. CDR1 and CDR2 (germline): LGHNA, YSLEER. The CDR3, as DNA: TGCGCCAGCAGCCTACTTGGCGGGGGGGGCACAGATACGCAGTATTTT. Encoded protein: CASSLLGGGGTDTQYF.

This clone was observed a handful of times. This sequence joins TRBV4-3 and TRBJ1-4; maybe TRBD1 (5 bases). Germline CDR1 and CDR2: LGHNA and YSLEER. The CDR3 length is 18 residues. Trimming pared 0 bases from V and 2 bases from J, leaving 16 bases between. The CDR3 DNA reads as TGCGCCAGCAGCCAAGAAAGGCTGTCAGGGACCACTAATGAAAAACTGTTTTTT. Its translation: CASSQERLSGTTNEKLFF.

This sequence joins TRBV7-2 and TRBJ1-4; 8 bases match TRBD1. Per the germline V gene, CDR1 is SGHTA and CDR2 is FQGNSA. The V and J ends lost 5 bases and 7 bases, in that order; junction bases with no gene match: 9. The CDR3 extends over 15 amino acids. The chain's CDR3 is CASSRETGVGEKLFF. Written as DNA, the CDR3 is TGTGCCAGCAGCCGGGAGACAGGGGTGGGTGAAAAACTGTTTTTT.

This clone has more than one count but fewer than ten. The chain employs TRBV30 and TRBJ1-5, with a possible D match to TRBD1 (6 bases). The CDR3 length is 13 residues. Per germline, CDR1 GTSNPN and CDR2 SVGIG (reference sequence). V lost 4 bases and J lost 0, with 7 bases in between. The CDR3, as DNA: TGTGCCTGGACAGGGGATAGCAATCAGCCCCAGCATTTT. Amino acids: CAWTGDSNQPQHF.

The rearrangement joins TRBV28 to TRBJ1-2; D might be TRBD1 (5 bases). The CDR3 totals 12 residues. V lost 8 bases, J lost 7 bases, and 14 bases lay in between. CDR1 and CDR2 from the germline V gene are MDHEN and SYDVKM. The CDR3 protein is CASRTLRGGYTF. The CDR3 coding sequence is TGTGCCAGCCGGACTCTTAGGGGTGGCTACACCTTC.

V and J are TRBV18 and TRBJ1-5; D perhaps matches TRBD1 (6 bases). Germline-derived CDR1 and CDR2 are KGHSH and LQKENI. V lost 3 bases and J 5 bases, leaving 17 bases between the germline ends. The CDR3 length is 16 residues. CDR3 sequence (DNA): TGTGCCAGCTCACCGTACGGGGGCTTAGACGATCAGCCCCAGCATTTT. Protein product: CASSPYGGLDDQPQHF.

This chain uses TRBV14 with TRBJ2-7; 7 nucleotides align to TRBD2. CDR1 is SGHDN, CDR2 FVKESK, per germline. The V and J ends lost 0 bases and 4 bases, in that order; junction bases with no gene match: 9. This CDR3 is built from 16 residues. The CDR3 bases are TGTGCCAGCAGCCAAGAGGTCAGCGGGGCACAGTACGAGCAGTACTTC. This translates into CASSQEVSGAQYEQYF.

This clone was seen once. V usage is TRBV28 and J usage is TRBJ2-7, with D perhaps TRBD1 (6 bases). V shed 1 base and J shed 0 bases, with 10 bases lying between them. The CDR3 is 15 residues long. Germline V lookup: CDR1 MDHEN, CDR2 SYDVKM. The DNA of the CDR3 is TGTGCCAGCAGTTTATCAGGGGTAGTCTCCTACGAGCAGTACTTC. Protein sequence: CASSLSGVVSYEQYF.